The following is a T cell receptor (beta chain) sequence with its context. This record belongs to a study of blood T cell repertoires in COVID-19. Looking at the study overall: Acute and convalescent COVID-19 samples came from the United States, Italy and Spain.

Original data processing: Estimation of nucleated cell counts relied on the amplification of reference gene primers. The protocol was immunoSEQ multiplex PCR, while the TCRdb copy is restricted to in-frame clones and leaves out a portion. V, J and clone size are taken as reported in that table, and D and trimming were inferred from the DNA itself. This table has approximately 70,000 clones, approximately 89% appearing once. The germline V gene has CDR1 SEHNR and CDR2 FQNEAQ (reference sequence). The CDR3 consists of 16 residues. The germline V and J ends were trimmed by 5 bases and 0 bases, with 13 bases remaining between them.

This receptor was obtained from a woman in her sixties with acute or convalescent COVID-19. The V call is TRBV7-9, the J call TRBJ1-4; no reliable D call. Sequencing was performed on peripheral blood. The CDR3 nucleotides are TGTGCCAGCAGCCCGGGAGGTCTTACAACTAATGAAAAACTGTTTTTT. Residues: CASSPGGLTTNEKLFF.